Each of the 21 T cell receptor beta chains below was sequenced from the same sample in a study of OX40 agonist ivuxolimab in advanced cancers. Assay: immunoSEQ multiplex PCR; the TCRdb copy retains only in-frame clones and omits some. This sample carries 65,000 or so clones, roughly 84% of them seen once, and the ten largest clones take around 2.1%. This specimen consisted of CD4+ or CD8+ T cells sorted from blood, obtained in a trial of the OX40 agonist ivuxolimab. Source of these receptors: an adult with an advanced solid tumor such as melanoma, head and neck, liver or kidney cancer.

The V gene is TRBV4-2, the J gene TRBJ1-2, with D possibly being TRBD1 (5 bases). The V end lost 2 bases, the J end lost 5 bases, and 6 bases lay between the germline ends. Looked up from germline, CDR1 is LGHNA and CDR2 is YNFKEQ. The CDR3 spans 12 residues. The DNA for the CDR3 is TGTGCCAGCAGCCAAAGGGGTTATGGCTACACCTTC. This codes for CASSQRGYGYTF.

The chain employs TRBV20-1 and TRBJ1-2; D gene uncertain. Looked up from germline, CDR1 is DFQATT and CDR2 is SNEGSKA (reference sequence). This CDR3 region has 11 residues. The germline V and J ends were trimmed by 7 bases and 7 bases, with 13 bases remaining between them. CDR3: CSVRGIRGYTF. CDR3 coding DNA: TGCAGTGTTCGGGGTATACGTGGCTACACCTTC.

The rearrangement joins TRBV11-3 to TRBJ2-7; TRBD2 matches at 9 bases. This CDR3 has 16 residues. From germline, CDR1 is SGHNT and CDR2 YENEEA. J gave up 3 bases and V 5 bases, and 11 bases lay outside the gene matches. For the CDR3, the DNA is TGTGCCAGCAGCCGGACGGGAGCGGGAGGACTCTACGAGCAGTACTTC. Translating gives CASSRTGAGGLYEQYF.

The genes are TRBV27 and TRBJ2-6, with D tentatively TRBD1 or TRBD2 (6 bases each). The CDR3 loop spans 18 amino acids. The germline gives CDR1 MNHEY, CDR2 SMNVEV (reference sequence). Trimming cost V 2 bases and J 0 bases, with 14 bases left between them. CDR3 residues: CASSLRRGGVSGANVLTF. The CDR3 DNA follows: TGTGCCAGCAGTTTACGCAGGGGAGGCGTCTCTGGGGCCAACGTCCTGACTTTC.

This clone was seen just once. The genes are TRBV29-1 and TRBJ1-2; tentatively, D is TRBD1 (5 bases). V shed 4 bases and J shed 8 bases, with 20 bases lying between them. This CDR3 is built from 14 residues. CDR1 is SQVTM and CDR2 is ANQGSEA in the germline V gene. CDR3: CSVGSQGRSRGYTF. CDR3 nucleotide sequence: TGCAGCGTTGGAAGTCAGGGCAGGAGTAGGGGCTACACCTTC.

This clone occurred once. This CDR3 reads CASSSGQGAEQYF. CDR3 DNA: TGTGCCAGCAGCTCGGGACAGGGGGCCGAGCAGTACTTC. The V and J genes are TRBV7-9 and TRBJ2-7, with 12 positions matching TRBD1. The junction had 1 base not matched to a gene; V was cut back by 4 bases and J by 6 bases. This CDR3 comprises 13 residues. Per the germline V gene, CDR1 is SEHNR and CDR2 is FQNEAQ (reference sequence).

CDR3 loop: CASSLRDRAYEQYF. Here the CDR3 DNA reads TGCGCCAGCAGCCTCCGGGACAGGGCCTACGAGCAGTACTTC. The chain uses TRBV4-1 and TRBJ2-7; 9 bases are a match to TRBD1. V lost 4 bases to trimming and J lost 2 bases; unmatched junction nucleotides: 3. CDR3 size: 14 residues. Germline lookup yields CDR1 MGHRA and CDR2 YSYEKL.

The chain couples TRBV18 to TRBJ2-1; TRBD2 matches at 9 bases. CDR3 size: 16 residues. Germline V gene sequence: CDR1 KGHSH, CDR2 LQKENI. The junction had 4 bases not matched to a gene; V was cut back by 0 bases and J by 4 bases. The CDR3 is CASSPPISGRYNEQFF. The DNA for the CDR3 is TGTGCCAGCTCACCACCGATTAGCGGGAGATACAATGAGCAGTTCTTC. Full variable domain (outside the CDR3, taken from reference TRBV18 and TRBJ2-1): NAGVMQNPRHLVRRRGQEARLRCSPMKGHSHVYWYRQLPEEGLKFMVYLQKENIIDESGMPKERFSAEFPKEGPSILRIQQVVRGDSAAYFCASSPPISGRYNEQFFGPGTRLTVL.

The chain employs TRBV19 and TRBJ2-7; 10 nucleotides agree with TRBD2. CDR1 LNHDA and CDR2 SQIVND come from the germline V gene (reference sequence). This CDR3 region has 14 residues. The V segment lost 3 bases and the J segment 2 bases; nucleotides outside the gene matches: 1. CDR3 region: CASSISGGTYEQYF. The DNA of the CDR3 is TGTGCCAGTAGTATTAGCGGGGGGACCTACGAGCAGTACTTC.

The V gene is TRBV7-2, the J gene TRBJ1-1; 7 bases line up with TRBD1. V gave up 5 bases and J gave up 10 bases; unmatched junction bases: 13. CDR3 length: 14 amino acids. Germline CDR1 is SGHTA and CDR2 is FQGNSA. CDR3 protein: CASSSPGQRWRAFF. The CDR3 DNA follows: TGTGCCAGCAGCAGTCCGGGACAGCGGTGGAGAGCTTTCTTT. Drawing the rest from reference TRBV7-2 and TRBJ1-1, the complete variable domain is GAGVSQSPSNKVTEKGKDVELRCDPISGHTALYWYRQSLGQGLEFLIYFQGNSAPDKSGLPSDRFSAERTGGSVSTLTIQRTQQEDSAVYLCASSSPGQRWRAFFGQGTRLTVV.

V usage is TRBV9 and J usage is TRBJ1-2; possibly TRBD1 for D (5 bases). V dropped 1 base and J dropped 4 bases, with 17 bases sitting between them. This CDR3 has 16 residues. Per the germline V gene, CDR1 is SGDLS and CDR2 is YYNGEE. The CDR3 sequence is CASSVTPGGGSYGYTF. The CDR3 DNA is TGTGCCAGCAGCGTAACCCCGGGGGGGGGAAGCTATGGCTACACCTTC. The full variable domain, completed using reference TRBV9 and TRBJ1-2, is DSGVTQTPKHLITATGQRVTLRCSPRSGDLSVYWYQQSLDQGLQFLIQYYNGEERAKGNILERFSAQQFPDLHSELNLSSLELGDSALYFCASSVTPGGGSYGYTFGSGTRLTVV.

This chain joins TRBV11-2 and TRBJ2-1; TRBD2 matches 10 bases. Trimming removed 2 bases from V and 3 bases from J; junction bases left unmatched: 7. CDR1 SGHAT and CDR2 FQNNGV come from the germline V gene. The CDR3 totals 17 residues. CDR3 DNA sequence: TGTGCCAGCAGCTTAAGGTTCGGACTAGCGGACTACAATGAGCAGTTCTTC. As protein: CASSLRFGLADYNEQFF.

This chain links TRBV6-5 with TRBJ2-3; TRBD2 agrees at 7 bases. Germline values: CDR1 MNHEY, CDR2 SVGAGI. J was trimmed by 1 base and V by 0 bases; bases with no gene match: 4. The CDR3 is 16 amino acids. Here the CDR3 DNA reads TGTGCCAGCAGTTACTCGAGACTAGCTCGCACAGATACGCAGTATTTT. Residues: CASSYSRLARTDTQYF.

With regard to this clone: A junction end diverges from the germline sequence, so it may reflect a read error. The chain links TRBV6-1 to TRBJ1-5; D possibly corresponds to TRBD1 (5 bases). The CDR3 is made up of 13 amino acids. Germline values: CDR1 MNHNS, CDR2 SASEGT. In DNA, the CDR3 is TGTGCCAGCAATGAAGGGGAGGATCAGCCCCAGCATTTT. Translated, it gives CASNEGEDQPQHF.

V is TRBV4-2 and J is TRBJ1-1; D is possibly TRBD1 (5 bases). The CDR3 covers 13 residues. CDR1 and CDR2 from the germline V gene are LGHNA and YNFKEQ. The V gene lost 1 base and the J gene lost 5 bases, with 8 bases spanning the gap. The CDR3 coding sequence is TGTGCCAGCAGCCAAGTTGGGGGGACTGAAGCTTTCTTT. Translated: CASSQVGGTEAFF.

The CDR3 spells CACPGFNYGYTF. CDR3 coding DNA: TGTGCCTGTCCGGGTTTCAACTATGGCTACACCTTC. V and J are TRBV30 and TRBJ1-2; the D is unclear. V lost 6 bases and J lost 2, with 10 bases in between. Germline V CDR1 and CDR2: GTSNPN, SVGIG (reference sequence). CDR3 length: 12 residues.

This chain joins TRBV6-6 and TRBJ2-5; D unresolved. The CDR3 is 13 amino acids. V lost 0 bases and J lost 4, with 6 bases in between. CDR1 and CDR2 (germline): MNHNY, SVGAGI (reference sequence). Here the CDR3 reads CASSYSDIETQYF. CDR3 coding DNA: TGTGCCAGCAGTTACTCTGATATAGAGACCCAGTACTTC.

The V call is TRBV6-1, the J call TRBJ1-6; D is ambiguous. The CDR3 spans 13 residues. Per germline, CDR1 MNHNS and CDR2 SASEGT. The V and J ends lost 3 bases and 9 bases respectively, with 9 bases between them. The CDR3 is CASSEGPSSPLHF. For the CDR3, the DNA is TGTGCCAGCAGTGAGGGCCCAAGTTCACCCCTCCACTTT.

This chain joins TRBV15 and TRBJ2-5; the match to TRBD2 covers 14 bases. The CDR3 consists of 17 residues. The junction had 8 bases not matched to a gene; V was cut back by 3 bases and J by 5 bases. Germline V gene sequence: CDR1 LNHNV, CDR2 YYDKDF (reference sequence). CDR3 bases: TGTGCCACCAGCAGTGAGACTAGCGGGAGGGCCGGGGAGACCCAGTACTTC. The encoded protein is CATSSETSGRAGETQYF. Supplemented by reference TRBV15 and TRBJ2-5, the full variable domain reads DAMVIQNPRYQVTQFGKPVTLSCSQTLNHNVMYWYQQKSSQAPKLLFHYYDKDFNNEADTPDNFQSRRPNTSFCFLDIRSPGLGDTAMYLCATSSETSGRAGETQYFGPGTRLLVL.

Relative to its sample, this clone is medium-sized. The V gene is TRBV2, the J gene TRBJ2-5; 7 bases agree with TRBD1. Per the germline V gene, CDR1 is SNHLY and CDR2 is FYNNEI. The ends lost 10 bases at V and 9 bases at J; junction bases unmatched: 8. The CDR3 runs 11 residues. CDR3 sequence: CAIGTEGAQYF. CDR3 DNA: TGTGCCATCGGGACAGAGGGTGCCCAGTACTTC. The variable domain in full, with the rest retrieved from reference TRBV2 and TRBJ2-5, is EPEVTQTPSHQVTQMGQEVILRCVPISNHLYFYWYRQILGQKVEFLVSFYNNEISEKSEIFDDQFSVERPDGSNFTLKIRSTKLEDSAMYFCAIGTEGAQYFGPGTRLLVL.

The CDR3, as DNA: TGTGCCAGCAGACTAGCGGGACGCTACGAGCAGTACTTC. Translating gives CASRLAGRYEQYF. This chain joins TRBV2 and TRBJ2-7; 10 bases map to TRBD2. This CDR3 has 13 residues. Germline V gene sequence: CDR1 SNHLY, CDR2 FYNNEI. With 6 bases clipped from V and 3 bases from J, the junction kept 2 bases outside the gene matches.